This entry features one T cell receptor (beta chain) sequence. Its specificity is not known. This sample was included in a study of cytomegalovirus exposure and HLA in healthy donors. Primers included in the PCR were 60 Vbeta and 13 Jbeta primers. Clones were sequenced by immunoSEQ multiplex PCR, and TCRdb holds only the in-frame ones, with some missing. Altogether 150,000 to 200,000 clones are present, 79% being singletons, with the ten largest covering roughly 1.6%. General study points: Among donors in an Asian-associated ancestry cluster, a later analysis reportedly found fewer N-insertions than the roughly 610-donor mean.

CDR1 and CDR2 (germline): SGHRS, YFSETQ. This CDR3 has 14 residues. Trimming left V 0 bases short and J 4 bases short, with 9 bases between. The sequenced material came from PBMCs. The chain joins TRBV5-1 to TRBJ2-3, with a possible D match to TRBD2 (6 bases). The TCR originated in a woman in her forties or fifties in good health and CMV-seronegative. CDR3 nucleotide sequence: TGCGCCAGCAGCTTGGGGGGGGTCGCAGATACGCAGTATTTT. Its protein is CASSLGGVADTQYF.